This TCR beta chain was recovered during a study of T cell repertoires in cytomegalovirus infection. Looking at the study overall: CMV epitopes used comprised recently identified HLA-C-restricted ones and well-studied HLA-B-restricted ones. Public TCR beta signature analysis indicated the presence of both CMV infection and matching HLA type. Study-wide findings and caveats: It was HLA-C-restricted CMV-specific TCR beta clonotypes that dominated the response ex vivo.

About this clonotype itself: Antigen specificity is unknown.

TCRdb re-called the reads through MiXCR, storing one row per CDR3 protein. Found here are around 100,000 distinct CDR3 sequences, around 40% of them singletons; the top ten hold roughly 70%. This CDR3 has 16 residues. Looked up from germline, CDR1 is MNHEY and CDR2 is SMNVEV (reference sequence). Trimming removed 5 bases from V and 2 bases from J; junction bases left unmatched: 11. The rearrangement links TRBV27 to TRBJ2-7; 8 bases agree with TRBD1. The TCR was taken from a human donor in good health (CMV status not recorded). Some clones in this sample may be carry-over from other donors' samples. The input for sequencing was CD8+ T cells from cultured PBMCs, taken from culture after CMV antigen stimulation. CDR3 loop: CASSLSRGLFAYEQYF. The DNA of the CDR3 is TGTGCCAGCAGTCTAAGCAGGGGGCTGTTCGCCTACGAGCAGTACTTC.